The 18 T cell receptor beta chains in this list originate from one sample, sequenced in a study of T-cell memory formation after mild COVID-19. TCRdb reprocessed the 5' RACE reads via MiXCR and lists one record per CDR3 protein. The table includes 450,000 to 650,000 distinct CDR3 sequences, roughly a fifth detected once. The specimen was PBMCs or a T cell subset sorted from them (not recorded which). These TCRs come from an adult woman who had mild COVID-19 (a few samples of this study predate the infection). Cell type and time point are not known.

The table lists this clonotype with a few counts. The V call is TRBV7-9, the J call TRBJ1-2; TRBD1 agrees at 9 bases. The germline CDR1 and CDR2 sequences are SEHNR and FQNEAQ (reference sequence). The CDR3 length is 13 residues. With 5 bases clipped from V and 4 bases from J, the junction kept 2 bases outside the gene matches. This CDR3 is CASSMGQGYGYTF. In DNA form, the CDR3 reads TGTGCCAGCAGCATGGGACAGGGCTATGGCTACACCTTC.

This clonotype was detected a few times. The chain has TRBV4-3 and TRBJ2-7; 10 nucleotides agree with TRBD2. CDR3 size: 16 residues. Germline CDR1 and CDR2: LGHNA and YSLEER. Trimming took 1 base from V and 2 from J; bases not matched to a gene: 5. The CDR3 here is CASSQVLAGDTYEQYF. In nucleotides, the CDR3 is TGCGCCAGCAGCCAAGTGCTAGCGGGAGACACCTACGAGCAGTACTTC.

The chain recombines TRBV20-1 with TRBJ2-1, with D maybe TRBD2 (6 bases). The CDR3 contains 16 residues. Germline values: CDR1 DFQATT, CDR2 SNEGSKA (reference sequence). Trimming shortened V by 0 bases and J by 1 base, and 13 bases separated the two germline ends. The CDR3 region has the DNA TGCAGTGCTAGAGATCTTGGCGGGACTTCCTACAATGAGCAGTTCTTC. Protein product: CSARDLGGTSYNEQFF.

This chain links TRBV5-5 with TRBJ2-1; weak D call: TRBD1 (5 bases). The CDR3 length is 16 residues. V lost 2 bases, J lost 5 bases, and 17 bases lay in between. Germline lookup yields CDR1 SGHKS and CDR2 YYEKEE (reference sequence). The CDR3 loop reads CASSFSGGHRNNEQFF. The CDR3, as DNA: TGTGCCAGCAGCTTCTCGGGCGGACATAGAAACAATGAGCAGTTCTTC.

The chain uses TRBV5-1 and TRBJ1-2; TRBD1 aligns across 7 bases. The germline CDR1 and CDR2 sequences are SGHRS and YFSETQ. CDR3 size: 15 residues. V was pared by 0 bases and J by 5 bases, with 7 bases of the junction left unmatched. The CDR3 nucleotides read TGCGCCAGCAGCTTGGCTACAGGGGATTTATATGGCTACACCTTC. This gives the protein CASSLATGDLYGYTF.

This clonotype was seen at least ten times. The V call is TRBV7-9, the J call TRBJ2-3; 7 bases line up with TRBD2. The CDR3 runs to 14 residues. Per germline, CDR1 SEHNR and CDR2 FQNEAQ (reference sequence). V was pared by 5 bases and J by 6 bases, with 8 bases of the junction left unmatched. The CDR3 DNA reads as TGTGCCAGCAGCAAAAGCGGGGCGAGCGATACGCAGTATTTT. This translates into CASSKSGASDTQYF. The full variable domain, its missing parts supplied by reference TRBV7-9 and TRBJ2-3, is DTGVSQNPRHKITKRGQNVTFRCDPISEHNRLYWYRQTLGQGPEFLTYFQNEAQLEKSRLLSDRFSAERPKGSFSTLEIQRTEQGDSAMYLCASSKSGASDTQYFGPGTRLTVL.

This clonotype was picked up a small number of times. The CDR3 nucleotides are TGTGCCAGCAGTTACCGGTTGGGGGCTCCCATGAACACTGAAGCTTTCTTT. It encodes CASSYRLGAPMNTEAFF. The chain carries TRBV6-2 or TRBV6-3 and TRBJ1-1; D may be TRBD1 (6 bases). The CDR3 spans 17 residues. V was clipped by 2 bases and J by 0 bases, with 16 bases between them. Germline-derived CDR1 and CDR2 are MNHEY and SVGEGT.

The rearrangement links TRBV25-1 to TRBJ2-2; no clear D. The CDR3 runs to 13 residues. V was cut by 3 bases and J by 3 bases, with 5 bases left in between. The germline V gene encodes CDR1 MGHDK and CDR2 SYGVNS. CDR3 nucleotides: TGTGCCAGCAGTGACCCGTACACCGGGGAGCTGTTTTTT. This codes for CASSDPYTGELFF.

The chain carries TRBV7-8 and TRBJ2-6; D uncertain. CDR3 size: 17 residues. The V and J ends lost 4 bases and 0 bases respectively, with 13 bases between them. CDR1 and CDR2 from the germline V gene are SGHVS and FQNEAQ. CDR3 region: CASSSRIRSSGANVLTF. The CDR3, as DNA: TGTGCCAGCAGCTCACGCATCAGGTCCTCTGGGGCCAACGTCCTGACTTTC.

This clonotype was seen only a few times. The chain carries TRBV6-5 and TRBJ2-3; tentatively, D is TRBD2 (6 bases). Trimming took 2 bases from V and 8 from J, leaving 11 bases between them. The germline V gene encodes CDR1 MNHEY and CDR2 SVGAGI. The length of the CDR3 is 13 residues. The CDR3 loop is CASSYQLGGTQYF. The CDR3 region has the DNA TGTGCCAGCAGTTACCAACTGGGAGGTACGCAGTATTTT.

This sequence joins TRBV4-2 and TRBJ2-7; TRBD2 aligns across 12 bases. Trimming removed 5 bases from V and 3 bases from J; junction bases left unmatched: 5. Germline V gene lookup returns CDR1 LGHNA and CDR2 YNFKEQ. CDR3 length: 15 amino acids. The CDR3 DNA reads as TGTGCCAGCAGCGATCGGACTAGCGGGATCTACGAGCAGTACTTC. It yields the protein CASSDRTSGIYEQYF.

This clonotype has only a few counts. The rearrangement uses TRBV4-3 and TRBJ2-7; D might be TRBD2 (6 bases). The CDR3 is 16 residues long. The V end lost 0 bases, the J end lost 5 bases, and 17 bases lay between the germline ends. Per germline, CDR1 LGHNA and CDR2 YSLEER. The CDR3, as DNA: TGCGCCAGCAGCCAAGAAAGCACTAGCACTCGGGACGAGCAGTACTTC. It codes for CASSQESTSTRDEQYF.

The rearrangement joins TRBV5-6 to TRBJ1-2; possible D gene TRBD1, 6 bases. Germline V gene lookup returns CDR1 SGHDT and CDR2 YYEEEE. The CDR3 spans 13 residues. Between the trimmed V and J ends, which lost 4 bases and 4 bases, there was a span of 11 bases. CDR3: CASSRDTTYGYTF. CDR3 DNA: TGTGCCAGCAGCCGGGACACCACCTATGGCTACACCTTC. The whole variable domain, remainder taken from reference TRBV5-6 and TRBJ1-2, is DAGVTQSPTHLIKTRGQQVTLRCSPKSGHDTVSWYQQALGQGPQFIFQYYEEEERQRGNFPDRFSGHQFPNYSSELNVNALLLGDSALYLCASSRDTTYGYTFGSGTRLTVV.

The sample holds a few counts of this clonotype. V is TRBV3-1 and J is TRBJ1-6; 8 bases are a match to TRBD1. The germline V gene encodes CDR1 LGHDT and CDR2 YNNKEL (reference sequence). This CDR3 region has 15 residues. V gave up 3 bases and J gave up 9 bases; unmatched junction bases: 7. CDR3 DNA: TGTGCCAGCAGCCAGCCGGGACAGGCCCCTTCACCCCTCCACTTT. It translates to CASSQPGQAPSPLHF.

This clonotype was counted between two and nine times. The chain recombines TRBV4-3 with TRBJ2-7; D is perhaps TRBD1 (6 bases). The germline gives CDR1 LGHNA, CDR2 YSLEER. V was pared by 0 bases and J by 2 bases, with 11 bases between. The CDR3 consists of 15 residues. CDR3 nucleotides: TGCGCCAGCAGCCAAGACAGGGGCCCGGCCTACGAGCAGTACTTC. Translating it yields CASSQDRGPAYEQYF.

The sample holds many counts of this clonotype. The chain couples TRBV5-6 to TRBJ2-7, with 9 bases that match TRBD1. The junction had 7 bases not matched to a gene; V was cut back by 4 bases and J by 5 bases. This CDR3 is 14 amino acids long. Per germline, CDR1 SGHDT and CDR2 YYEEEE. CDR3 residues: CASSPQGASHEQYF. The CDR3 nucleotides read TGTGCCAGCAGCCCACAGGGGGCATCCCACGAGCAGTACTTC.

The genes are TRBV14 and TRBJ1-2, with D unclear. The V gene lost 5 bases and the J gene lost 3 bases, with 10 bases spanning the gap. Germline CDR1 SGHDN, CDR2 FVKESK. This CDR3 region has 13 residues. The CDR3 DNA reads TGTGCCAGCAGCGAAGTCGGGGACTATGGCTACACCTTC. Translation: CASSEVGDYGYTF.

The gene calls are TRBV7-9 and TRBJ2-7; D possibly corresponds to TRBD1 (5 bases). The germline V and J ends were trimmed by 6 bases and 3 bases, with 12 bases remaining between them. The germline CDR1 and CDR2 sequences are SEHNR and FQNEAQ (reference sequence). This CDR3 comprises 13 residues. The CDR3 sequence is CASSPDTYYEQYF. DNA of the CDR3: TGTGCCAGCAGTCCGGACACATACTACGAGCAGTACTTC.